The clone carrying this T cell receptor beta chain came up a few times. What it binds is not known. This sample was taken from a study of T cells in Graves' hyperthyroidism and ophthalmopathy. The wider study: Peripheral blood samples were taken at initial diagnosis, prior to any treatment. Broader study findings: Peripheral blood also featured most of the thyroid clonotypes expanded above 0.001.

Disease lasting under 3 months, a NOSPECS grade of at least 4, and a Clinical Activity Score of at least 3 were features of the ophthalmopathy patients. Clinical symptoms, serum thyroxine, TRAb, thyroid ultrasound and orbital computed tomography established diagnosis. What was amplified from RNA transcripts were TCR beta CDR3 regions. With the HTBI primer set, the TCR CDR3 went through a first round of RT-PCR. TCRdb processed the multiplex PCR reads anew with MiXCR; each CDR3 protein has one entry. The sample consists of about 610,000 distinct CDR3 sequences, over 12% of them appearing once. The source material was blood. The sequence derives from a woman aged 40 to 50 with Graves' ophthalmopathy.

CDR3 DNA sequence: TGTGCTAGTGGTTCTGGGAGAAGCGTACAAGAGACCCAGTACTTC. It encodes CASGSGRSVQETQYF. The V and J genes are TRBV12-5 and TRBJ2-5, with a possible D match to TRBD2 (5 bases). Germline V gene data show CDR1 as LGHNT and CDR2 as FRNRAP. This CDR3 has 15 amino acids. V lost 4 bases and J lost 2, with 14 bases in between.